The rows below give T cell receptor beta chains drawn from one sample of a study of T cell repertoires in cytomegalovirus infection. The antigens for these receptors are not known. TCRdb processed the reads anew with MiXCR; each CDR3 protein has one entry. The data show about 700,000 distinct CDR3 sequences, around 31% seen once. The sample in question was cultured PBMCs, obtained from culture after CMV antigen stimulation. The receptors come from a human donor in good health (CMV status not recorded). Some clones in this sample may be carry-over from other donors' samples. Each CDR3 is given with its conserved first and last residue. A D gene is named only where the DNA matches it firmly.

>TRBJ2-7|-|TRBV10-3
CAIARTPDSSYEQYF
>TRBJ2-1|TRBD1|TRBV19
CASSTDRALEQFF
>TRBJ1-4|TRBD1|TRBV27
CASSDRGLREKLFF
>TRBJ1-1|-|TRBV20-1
CSAKAGSNTEAFF
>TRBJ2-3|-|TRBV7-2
CASSLPAELDTQYF
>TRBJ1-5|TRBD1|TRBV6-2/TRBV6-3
CASNPTGTINQPQHF
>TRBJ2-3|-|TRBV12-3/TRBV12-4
CASTRRDASTDTQYF
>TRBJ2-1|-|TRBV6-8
CASTEWGSMGNEQFF
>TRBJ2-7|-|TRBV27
CASSHVQGYEQYF
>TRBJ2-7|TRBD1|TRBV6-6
CASRRQGQNEQYF
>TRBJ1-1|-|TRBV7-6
CASSLVPPGRQNTEAFF
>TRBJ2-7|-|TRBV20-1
CSARDPQGRMTYEQYF
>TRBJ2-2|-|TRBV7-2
CASSLRRGSTGELFF
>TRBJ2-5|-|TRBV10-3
CAISESVKETQYF
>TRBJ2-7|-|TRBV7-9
CASSSAQFRDHCF
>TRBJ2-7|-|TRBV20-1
CSARGPLGSYEQYF
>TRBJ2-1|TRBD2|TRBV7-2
CASRRLWTSGYNEQFF
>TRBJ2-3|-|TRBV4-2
CASSQGGGRSDTQYF
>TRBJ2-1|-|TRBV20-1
CSSRGSYNEQFF
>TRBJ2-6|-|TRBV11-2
CASSFTPQALTSGANVLTF
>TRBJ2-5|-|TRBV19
CASSTLTGTQYF
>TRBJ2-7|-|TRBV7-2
CASSPRQTRAHEQYF
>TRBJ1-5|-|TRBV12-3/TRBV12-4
CASIMGGGQPQHF
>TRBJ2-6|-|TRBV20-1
CSARTVGANVLTF
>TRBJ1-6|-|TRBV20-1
CSAKGPYNSPLHF
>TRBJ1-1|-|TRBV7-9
CASSGDPFTEAFF
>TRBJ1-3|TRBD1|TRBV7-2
CASSLVGTGGNTIYF
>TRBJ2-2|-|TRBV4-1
CASSQEGALGELFF
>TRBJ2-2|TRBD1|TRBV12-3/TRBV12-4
CASSPGTGGDTGELFF
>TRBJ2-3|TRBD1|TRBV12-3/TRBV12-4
CASRKSDRGIADTQYF
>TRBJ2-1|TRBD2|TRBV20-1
CSARTSRYNEQFF
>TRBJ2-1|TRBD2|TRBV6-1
CASRGFRGLAINEQFF
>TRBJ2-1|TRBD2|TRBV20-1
CSASGRGGRGEQFF
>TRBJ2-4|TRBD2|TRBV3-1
CASSQVRSGGGKNIQYF
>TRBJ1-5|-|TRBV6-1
CASSEGRGNQPQHF
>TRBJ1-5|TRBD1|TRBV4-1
CASSQPPGTVGLGQPQHF
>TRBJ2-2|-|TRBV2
CASMGLRGTGELFF
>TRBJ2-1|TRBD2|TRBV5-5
CASSLVATSGSREGFF
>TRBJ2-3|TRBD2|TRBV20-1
CSAIPMERAGGQNTQYF
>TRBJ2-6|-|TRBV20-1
CSARDHQSGANVLTF
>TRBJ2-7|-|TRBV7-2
CASSSARARSYEQYF
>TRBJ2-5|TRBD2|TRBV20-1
CSAALAAQETQYF
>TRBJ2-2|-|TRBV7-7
CASSLGGAGTGELFF
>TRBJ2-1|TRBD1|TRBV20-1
CSARVQGPERTYNEQFF
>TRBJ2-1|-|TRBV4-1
CASSPGPGRGYNEQFF
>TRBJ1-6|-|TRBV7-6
CASSQNPADSPLHF
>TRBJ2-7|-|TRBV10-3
CAISDQGTEQYF
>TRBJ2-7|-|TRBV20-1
CSANPSRRGYEQYF
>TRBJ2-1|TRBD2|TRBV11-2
CASSSIVRLAGGNEQFF
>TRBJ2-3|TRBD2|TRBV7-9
CASSPRIAGVTDTQYF
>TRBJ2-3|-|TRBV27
CASGRIWGGTDTQYF
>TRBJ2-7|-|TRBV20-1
CSAMQTGYEQYF
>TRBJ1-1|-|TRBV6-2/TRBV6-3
CASSRQMITEAFF
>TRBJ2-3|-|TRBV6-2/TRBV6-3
CASLTAGDTQYF